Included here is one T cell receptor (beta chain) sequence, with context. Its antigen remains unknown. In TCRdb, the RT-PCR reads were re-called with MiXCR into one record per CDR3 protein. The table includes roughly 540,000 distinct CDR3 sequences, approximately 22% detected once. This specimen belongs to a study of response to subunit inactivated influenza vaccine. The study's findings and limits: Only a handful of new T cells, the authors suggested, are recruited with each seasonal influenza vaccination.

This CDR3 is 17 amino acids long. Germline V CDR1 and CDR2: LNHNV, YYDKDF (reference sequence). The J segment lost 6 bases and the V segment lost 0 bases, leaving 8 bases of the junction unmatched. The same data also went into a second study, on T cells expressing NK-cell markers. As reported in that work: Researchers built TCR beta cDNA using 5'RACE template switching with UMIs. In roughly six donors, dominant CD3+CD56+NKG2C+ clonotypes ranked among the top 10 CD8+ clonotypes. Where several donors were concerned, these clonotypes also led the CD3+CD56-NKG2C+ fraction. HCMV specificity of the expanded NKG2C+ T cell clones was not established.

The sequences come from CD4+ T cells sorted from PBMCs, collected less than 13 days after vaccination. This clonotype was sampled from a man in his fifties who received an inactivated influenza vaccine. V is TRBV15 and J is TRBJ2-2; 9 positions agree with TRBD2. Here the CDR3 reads CATSRDSAREGPGELFF. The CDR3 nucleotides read TGTGCCACCAGCAGAGATTCGGCGCGGGAGGGCCCCGGGGAGCTGTTTTTT.